This T cell receptor (beta chain) comes out of a study of identifying expanded T cells in peripheral blood. Findings and caveats of the study: Over approximately two and four weeks, about 15 and 19 clones changed, versus more than 1 between replicates. Approximately two-week clone count variance significantly increased as total template count grew.

No infections or other immune events were documented during collection. Points on this clone: Antigen specificity is unknown.

Data came from immunoSEQ multiplex PCR; TCRdb stores just in-frame clones and leaves some out. The sample yields approximately 110,000 clones, approximately 90% seen once. The source material was blood. This clonotype originated in a person between 18 and 69 years old in good health.

The CDR3 DNA sequence: TGTGCCAGCAGCGCTAGCGGCATCCTATGGACCCAGTACTTC. Translation gives CASSASGILWTQYF. The rearrangement links TRBV9 to TRBJ2-5, with 7 nucleotides matching TRBD2. The V gene's germline CDR1 is SGDLS and CDR2 YYNGEE. V lost 3 bases, J lost 7 bases, and 9 bases stayed unmatched. The length of the CDR3 is 14 residues.